The entry below describes one T cell receptor beta chain. Its matching antigen is unknown. The data derive from a study of cytomegalovirus exposure and HLA in healthy donors. General study points: With DRB1 most and HLA-C fewest, TCR association rates differed between HLA loci in a later analysis. For most subjects, TCR beta sequences were reported to predict HLA-A and HLA-B alleles with accuracy.

The primer mix had 60 Vbeta and 13 Jbeta primers. The table came from immunoSEQ multiplex PCR; TCRdb's copy has only in-frame clones and leaves some out. In the table there are about 110,000 clones, around 82% of which are singletons. This TCR was sampled from a man between 50 and 59 years old in good health and CMV-seronegative. Material: PBMCs.

In nucleotides, the CDR3 is TGTGCCAGCAGTTTCCCCGAGGCAGATACGCAGTATTTT. Its protein is CASSFPEADTQYF. This rearrangement joins TRBV6-1 to TRBJ2-3; D not certain. The V end was cut by 5 bases, the J end by 4 bases, with 10 bases between. Germline CDR1 MNHNS, CDR2 SASEGT. CDR3 length: 13 residues.